Listed below are T cell receptor beta chains from one sample, sequenced in a study of blood T cell repertoires in COVID-19. The protocol was immunoSEQ multiplex PCR, while the TCRdb copy is restricted to in-frame clones and leaves out a portion. The data contain 500,000 to 600,000 clones, 85% to 90% of them singletons. Sequenced material: peripheral blood. The receptors come from a woman aged 45-65 years with COVID-19, enrolled during active disease. CDR3s include the opening cysteine and the closing phenylalanine or tryptophan. The D gene is left open where the match is weak. Size tells how often a clone was seen (once, few, many) or the class of an expanded clone, and some rows leave it out.

d_gene: .; v_gene: TRBV12-3/TRBV12-4; len: 12; abundance: .; j_gene: TRBJ2-7; CDR3nt: TGTGCCAGCAGTCCCTACAGGGACGAGCAGTACTTC; CDR3aa: CASSPYRDEQYF
d_gene: TRBD1; v_gene: TRBV28; len: 12; abundance: .; j_gene: TRBJ1-2; CDR3nt: TGTGCCAACTGGGACAGGGCCTATGGCTACACCTTC; CDR3aa: CANWDRAYGYTF
d_gene: .; v_gene: TRBV28; len: 16; abundance: .; j_gene: TRBJ1-5; CDR3nt: TGTGCCAGCAGTTTTTTGGGAGGAGGTGCCAATCAGCCCCAGCATTTT; CDR3aa: CASSFLGGGANQPQHF
d_gene: .; v_gene: TRBV6-5; len: 16; abundance: .; j_gene: TRBJ1-3; CDR3nt: TGTGCCAGCAGTTACCTGGGCCTCTACTCTGGAAACACCATATATTTT; CDR3aa: CASSYLGLYSGNTIYF
d_gene: TRBD1; v_gene: TRBV6-4; len: 16; abundance: .; j_gene: TRBJ2-1; CDR3nt: TGTGCCAGCAGCGACCACCGGGACAGGGGAATGGGTGAGCAGTTCTTC; CDR3aa: CASSDHRDRGMGEQFF
d_gene: TRBD1; v_gene: TRBV9; len: 17; abundance: .; j_gene: TRBJ2-3; CDR3nt: TGTGCCAGCAGCGTAGCTGCCGGACAGGGGTCAACAGATACGCAGTATTTT; CDR3aa: CASSVAAGQGSTDTQYF
d_gene: .; v_gene: TRBV10-1; len: 13; abundance: .; j_gene: TRBJ1-2; CDR3nt: TGCGCCAGCAGTAATGACAGGAACTATGGCTACACCTTC; CDR3aa: CASSNDRNYGYTF
d_gene: .; v_gene: TRBV5-4; len: 13; abundance: once; j_gene: TRBJ1-1; CDR3nt: TGTGCCAGCAGCGCTCTAGGGGACACTGAAGCTTTCTTT; CDR3aa: CASSALGDTEAFF
d_gene: TRBD1; v_gene: TRBV5-1; len: 17; abundance: .; j_gene: TRBJ2-7; CDR3nt: TGCGCCAGCAGCTTGCGGTCCGTCCGGGACAGGTCCTACGAGCAGTACTTC; CDR3aa: CASSLRSVRDRSYEQYF
d_gene: .; v_gene: TRBV7-9; len: 15; abundance: .; j_gene: TRBJ2-1; CDR3nt: TGTGCCAGCAGCTTAGCCAGTTTGAACCGAAATGAGCAGTTCTTC; CDR3aa: CASSLASLNRNEQFF
d_gene: TRBD1; v_gene: TRBV5-1; len: 15; abundance: .; j_gene: TRBJ1-2; CDR3nt: TGCGCCAGCAGCCTTTTACAGGGGCCCGACTATGGCTACACCTTC; CDR3aa: CASSLLQGPDYGYTF
d_gene: TRBD2; v_gene: TRBV6-5; len: 14; abundance: .; j_gene: TRBJ2-1; CDR3nt: TGTGCCAGCACTACTAGCGGGTATTACAATGAGCAGTTCTTC; CDR3aa: CASTTSGYYNEQFF
d_gene: .; v_gene: TRBV11-2; len: 14; abundance: .; j_gene: TRBJ1-1; CDR3nt: TGTGCCAGCAGCTTAGGGGCGTTTAGGACTGAAGCTTTCTTT; CDR3aa: CASSLGAFRTEAFF
d_gene: TRBD1; v_gene: TRBV9; len: 13; abundance: .; j_gene: TRBJ2-1; CDR3nt: TGTGCCAGCAGCCCCGGGACAGATGCTGAGCAGTTCTTC; CDR3aa: CASSPGTDAEQFF
d_gene: TRBD2; v_gene: TRBV3-1/TRBV3-2; len: 15; abundance: .; j_gene: TRBJ2-2; CDR3nt: TGTGCCAGCAGCTACGGGGGGGCTAACACCGGGGAGCTGTTTTTT; CDR3aa: CASSYGGANTGELFF
d_gene: .; v_gene: TRBV30; len: 14; abundance: .; j_gene: TRBJ2-1; CDR3nt: TGTGCCTGGAGTGACTCGAGCCCATACAATGAGCAGTTCTTC; CDR3aa: CAWSDSSPYNEQFF
d_gene: TRBD1; v_gene: TRBV2; len: 18; abundance: once; j_gene: TRBJ2-6; CDR3nt: TGTGCCAGCAGTGCTCCGGGACAGGGGAACTCTGGGGCCAACGTCCTGACTTTC; CDR3aa: CASSAPGQGNSGANVLTF
d_gene: TRBD1; v_gene: TRBV6-5; len: 14; abundance: .; j_gene: TRBJ2-7; CDR3nt: TGTGCCAGCAGGACGACAGGGAATGTCTACGAGCAGTACTTC; CDR3aa: CASRTTGNVYEQYF
d_gene: TRBD1; v_gene: TRBV2; len: 15; abundance: .; j_gene: TRBJ2-5; CDR3nt: TGTGCCAGCAGCGGAGACAGGGGAAGGCAAGAGACCCAGTACTTC; CDR3aa: CASSGDRGRQETQYF
d_gene: TRBD1; v_gene: TRBV2; len: 16; abundance: .; j_gene: TRBJ2-5; CDR3nt: TGTGCCAGCAGTTACCTGCGAGACAGGGTTGGAGAGACCCAGTACTTC; CDR3aa: CASSYLRDRVGETQYF
d_gene: TRBD2; v_gene: TRBV27; len: 14; abundance: once; j_gene: TRBJ2-7; CDR3nt: TGTGCCAGTACAAGCGGGACTAGCGGCTACGAGCAGTACTTC; CDR3aa: CASTSGTSGYEQYF
d_gene: .; v_gene: TRBV2; len: 13; abundance: many; j_gene: TRBJ1-1; CDR3nt: TGTGCCAGCAGTAAGGGGATGAACACTGAAGCTTTCTTT; CDR3aa: CASSKGMNTEAFF
d_gene: .; v_gene: TRBV7-9; len: 14; abundance: .; j_gene: TRBJ1-6; CDR3nt: TGTGCCAGCACCAAGGCGGTCACTAATTCACCCCTCCACTTT; CDR3aa: CASTKAVTNSPLHF
d_gene: .; v_gene: TRBV9; len: 15; abundance: few; j_gene: TRBJ1-1; CDR3nt: TGTGCCAGCAGCCTTGCTCAGGGGATGAACACTGAAGCTTTCTTT; CDR3aa: CASSLAQGMNTEAFF
d_gene: .; v_gene: TRBV29-1; len: 11; abundance: .; j_gene: TRBJ2-7; CDR3nt: TGCAGCGTCGCGATGGGGCTCGAGCAGTACTTC; CDR3aa: CSVAMGLEQYF
d_gene: .; v_gene: TRBV7-2; len: 14; abundance: .; j_gene: TRBJ1-2; CDR3nt: TGTGCCAGCAGCTTAGAGGCAGGCCCCTATGGCTACACCTTC; CDR3aa: CASSLEAGPYGYTF
d_gene: .; v_gene: TRBV7-9; len: 14; abundance: .; j_gene: TRBJ2-5; CDR3nt: TGTGCCAGCAGGGAAGGGAGTGGGCAAGAGACCCAGTACTTC; CDR3aa: CASREGSGQETQYF
d_gene: .; v_gene: TRBV6-5; len: 11; abundance: .; j_gene: TRBJ2-2; CDR3nt: TGTGCCAGCAGATCCCTCGGGGAGCTGTTTTTT; CDR3aa: CASRSLGELFF
d_gene: TRBD1; v_gene: TRBV2; len: 16; abundance: .; j_gene: TRBJ1-2; CDR3nt: TGTGCCAGCAGACTAACCGGGACAGGGGCATGGGGGGGCTACACCTTC; CDR3aa: CASRLTGTGAWGGYTF
d_gene: TRBD1; v_gene: TRBV6-5; len: 14; abundance: .; j_gene: TRBJ2-7; CDR3nt: TGTGCCAGCAGTCCACAGGGGGCAAGGTACGAGCAGTACTTC; CDR3aa: CASSPQGARYEQYF
d_gene: .; v_gene: TRBV6-4; len: 14; abundance: once; j_gene: TRBJ1-2; CDR3nt: TGTGCCAGCAGTGAAGAGACAGGCATGTATGGCTACACCTTC; CDR3aa: CASSEETGMYGYTF
d_gene: .; v_gene: TRBV21-1; len: 19; abundance: once; j_gene: TRBJ2-1; CDR3nt: TGTGCCAGCAGCCCCCGGGATCGGCAGGTGGGTATTCCGTACAATGAGCAGTTCTTC; CDR3aa: CASSPRDRQVGIPYNEQFF
d_gene: TRBD1; v_gene: TRBV7-9; len: 13; abundance: .; j_gene: TRBJ1-2; CDR3nt: TGTGCCAGCAGCTTGGGGACAGGGGATGGCTACACCTTC; CDR3aa: CASSLGTGDGYTF
d_gene: TRBD1; v_gene: TRBV7-9; len: 15; abundance: .; j_gene: TRBJ1-1; CDR3nt: TGTGCCAGCAGCTTAGAAGAGGGGGCGTTGTCTGAAGCTTTCTTT; CDR3aa: CASSLEEGALSEAFF
d_gene: TRBD1; v_gene: TRBV19; len: 14; abundance: .; j_gene: TRBJ2-7; CDR3nt: TGTGCCAGTAGACCGGGACAGGCCTCCTACGAGCAGTACTTC; CDR3aa: CASRPGQASYEQYF
d_gene: .; v_gene: TRBV6-5; len: 15; abundance: .; j_gene: TRBJ1-4; CDR3nt: TGTGCCAGCAGCGCCCACGAGGGAGGTAATGAAAAACTGTTTTTT; CDR3aa: CASSAHEGGNEKLFF